At least ten counts were recorded for the clone carrying this T cell receptor beta chain. The entry originates in a study of Graves' ophthalmopathy and Graves' hyperthyroidism. CDR1 and CDR2 (germline): SNHLY, FYNNEI. With 3 bases removed from V and 7 bases from J, the gap between germline ends came to 3 bases. The CDR3 covers 11 residues. Transcripts of RNA were the source for amplifying TCR beta CDR3 regions. RT-PCR was first run with HTBI primers, then multiplex PCR in a second round. TCRdb recomputed calls from the multiplex PCR reads with MiXCR, one row per CDR3 protein. The sample carries over a million distinct CDR3 sequences, 36% recorded once.

J is TRBJ2-2 and V is TRBV2, with unresolved D. Material for sequencing was peripheral blood or thyroid tissue (not recorded which). This receptor was taken from an adult man with Graves' hyperthyroidism. CDR3 nucleotides: TGTGCCAGCAGTGAGGGCGGGGAGCTGTTTTTT. Translating gives CASSEGGELFF.